The rows below give T cell receptor beta chains drawn from one sample of a study of blood T cell repertoires in COVID-19. Repertoires were generated with immunoSEQ multiplex PCR, while TCRdb's copy carries only in-frame clones and drops some. The table has some 270,000 clones, more than 65% seen once. Sequencing was carried out using peripheral blood. These receptors originate from an older person with COVID-19, enrolled during active disease. The CDR3 runs from the conserved cysteine through the conserved F or W. A D gene is named only where the DNA matches it firmly. Clone size, where shown, is once, few, many, or a class for clones that have expanded.

V gene,J gene,clone size,D gene,CDR3 protein,CDR3 DNA
TRBV5-1,TRBJ1-1,.,TRBD1,CASSPGDRLNTEAFF,TGCGCCAGCAGCCCGGGGGACAGGTTGAACACTGAAGCTTTCTTT
TRBV5-4,TRBJ2-2,.,.,CASSSGTNNIPGELFF,TGTGCCAGCAGTTCCGGGACAAACAATATCCCCGGGGAGCTGTTTTTT
TRBV21-1,TRBJ2-5,.,.,CASPGQKIRTAQETQYF,TGTGCCAGCCCCGGACAGAAAATCCGTACGGCCCAAGAGACCCAGTACTTC
TRBV6-6,TRBJ2-5,.,.,CASTSRDIWYF,TGTGCCAGCACTTCACGGGACATCTGGTACTTC
TRBV9,TRBJ2-3,.,.,CASSAGTSIDTDTQYF,TGTGCCAGCAGCGCCGGGACTTCGATAGACACAGATACGCAGTATTTT
TRBV25-1,TRBJ2-2,.,TRBD1,CASSRPGGWGELFF,TGTGCCAGCAGTCGACCAGGGGGCTGGGGGGAGCTGTTTTTT
TRBV24-1,TRBJ1-2,.,.,CATSDFGTYGYTF,TGTGCCACCAGTGATTTTGGGACATATGGCTACACCTTC
TRBV6-2/TRBV6-3,TRBJ2-6,.,TRBD2,CASSYDRRGVSGANVLTF,TGTGCCAGCAGTTACGACCGTCGGGGGGTCTCTGGGGCCAACGTCCTGACTTTC
TRBV7-9,TRBJ2-3,.,TRBD2,CASSAGLGGGRDTQYF,TGTGCCAGCAGCGCCGGTCTCGGGGGAGGGAGAGATACGCAGTATTTT
TRBV2,TRBJ2-7,.,TRBD2,CASTPGLAGAYEQYF,TGTGCCAGCACCCCAGGACTAGCGGGGGCCTACGAGCAGTACTTC
TRBV15,TRBJ1-2,.,.,CATSSTGNYGYTF,TGTGCCACCAGCAGCACAGGCAACTATGGCTACACCTTC
TRBV10-3,TRBJ1-1,.,TRBD1,CAIRDRAEAFF,TGTGCCATCAGGGACAGGGCTGAAGCTTTCTTT
TRBV28,TRBJ1-1,few,.,CASSPAGHTEAFF,TGTGCCAGCAGTCCGGCAGGCCACACTGAAGCTTTCTTT
TRBV7-9,TRBJ2-5,once,TRBD1,CASSLGDRNQETQYF,TGTGCCAGCAGCTTAGGGGACAGGAACCAAGAGACCCAGTACTTC
TRBV7-2,TRBJ2-7,once,TRBD1,CASSLMGQINSYEQYF,TGTGCCAGCAGCTTAATGGGACAGATAAACTCCTACGAGCAGTACTTC
TRBV28,TRBJ1-6,.,TRBD1,CASIRDRDRVSPLHF,TGTGCCAGCATCCGAGACCGGGACAGGGTTTCACCCCTCCACTTT
TRBV5-6,TRBJ2-7,.,.,CASSSTGTPERYF,TGTGCCAGCAGCTCTACCGGGACTCCAGAGCGGTACTTC
TRBV28,TRBJ1-1,.,.,CASLAGLLTEAFF,TGTGCCAGCCTCGCAGGGCTTTTGACTGAAGCTTTCTTT
TRBV10-2,TRBJ1-2,.,.,CASSESGGVGAPADGYTF,TGCGCCAGCAGTGAGTCGGGTGGGGTCGGCGCCCCAGCGGATGGCTACACCTTC
TRBV7-9,TRBJ2-1,.,TRBD2,CASSPRLAGYNEQFF,TGTGCCAGCAGCCCCAGGCTAGCGGGTTACAATGAGCAGTTCTTC
TRBV7-2,TRBJ1-4,.,.,CASSSSPGVELFF,TGTGCCAGCAGCTCTAGCCCAGGGGTAGAACTGTTTTTT
TRBV6-6,TRBJ2-7,.,.,CASSAQEDPDDEQYF,TGTGCCAGCAGCGCCCAGGAGGACCCCGATGACGAGCAGTACTTC
TRBV5-1,TRBJ2-1,.,.,CASSLDGGSGNEQFF,TGCGCCAGCAGCTTGGATGGCGGGTCGGGAAATGAGCAGTTCTTC
TRBV7-3,TRBJ2-3,.,TRBD2,CASSLASGVTDTQYF,TGTGCCAGCAGCTTAGCTAGCGGGGTTACAGATACGCAGTATTTT
TRBV11-3,TRBJ1-1,once,.,CASSFSRETEAFF,TGTGCCAGCAGCTTTTCTCGAGAAACTGAAGCTTTCTTT
TRBV28,TRBJ1-6,.,TRBD1,CASSSPRQGGNSPLHF,TGTGCCAGCAGTTCCCCAAGACAGGGCGGTAATTCACCCCTCCACTTT
TRBV5-1,TRBJ2-5,.,TRBD2,CASSPPRGGQETQYF,TGCGCCAGCAGCCCCCCTCGGGGGGGACAAGAGACCCAGTACTTC
TRBV6-5,TRBJ2-5,.,.,CASSYSRGETQYF,TGTGCCAGCAGTTACTCTCGAGGGGAGACCCAGTACTTC
TRBV6-5,TRBJ1-2,.,.,CASSYSYGGDGYTF,TGTGCCAGCAGTTACAGTTACGGAGGAGATGGCTACACCTTC
TRBV10-3,TRBJ2-1,.,TRBD1,CAISDDRVNEQFF,TGTGCCATCAGTGACGACAGGGTCAATGAGCAGTTCTTC
TRBV6-5,TRBJ1-1,few,.,CASSLRRNTEAFF,TGTGCCAGCAGTTTACGGAGGAACACTGAAGCTTTCTTT
TRBV29-1,TRBJ2-3,few,.,CSVGGEAGTVGQYF,TGCAGCGTTGGGGGTGAAGCGGGTACAGTTGGGCAGTATTTT
TRBV11-2,TRBJ1-2,once,TRBD1,CASSSRTGNGYTF,TGTGCCAGCAGCTCCCGGACAGGGAATGGCTACACCTTC
TRBV18,TRBJ2-7,.,.,CASSPTGAYEQYF,TGTGCCAGCTCACCTACCGGAGCCTACGAGCAGTACTTC
TRBV7-7,TRBJ2-3,.,TRBD1,CASSLGTGDTDTQYF,TGTGCCAGCAGCTTAGGGACAGGAGACACAGATACGCAGTATTTT
TRBV6-5,TRBJ1-1,.,.,CASRKKGENTEAFF,TGTGCCAGCAGGAAAAAAGGGGAAAACACTGAAGCTTTCTTT
TRBV19,TRBJ1-1,.,.,CASSIVPLRGTEAFF,TGTGCCAGTAGTATAGTTCCGCTTCGGGGGACTGAAGCTTTCTTT
TRBV9,TRBJ2-1,.,.,CASSARVGGAWDEQFF,TGTGCCAGCAGCGCCCGGGTAGGAGGGGCGTGGGATGAGCAGTTCTTC
TRBV27,TRBJ1-5,.,.,CASSLSTTGDQHF,TGTGCCAGCAGTTTATCTACGACAGGTGATCAGCATTTT
TRBV15,TRBJ2-7,few,TRBD1,CATAGKAGGSYEQYF,TGTGCCACGGCAGGTAAAGCAGGGGGTTCGTACGAGCAGTACTTC
TRBV11-2,TRBJ2-2,.,.,CASSSFLGGAQFF,TGTGCCAGCAGCTCCTTTTTAGGGGGGGCACAGTTTTTT
TRBV4-1,TRBJ2-7,.,TRBD2,CASSQEVAGGSFSYEQYF,TGCGCCAGCAGCCAAGAGGTAGCGGGGGGCTCCTTCTCCTACGAGCAGTACTTC
TRBV7-8,TRBJ2-7,.,TRBD1,CASSLVAGGNNEQYF,TGTGCCAGCAGCTTAGTAGCAGGGGGCAACAACGAGCAGTACTTC
TRBV30,TRBJ2-3,few,TRBD2,CAWSPGLAGHSDTQYF,TGTGCCTGGAGTCCGGGACTAGCGGGACATTCAGATACGCAGTATTTT
TRBV28,TRBJ2-3,.,TRBD1,CASSPTGTGVTDTQYF,TGTGCCAGCAGCCCCACCGGGACAGGGGTCACAGATACGCAGTATTTT
TRBV6-2/TRBV6-3,TRBJ1-1,.,.,CASSQSTNRVTATEAFF,TGTGCCAGCAGCCAGTCAACAAACAGGGTAACGGCCACTGAAGCTTTCTTT
TRBV6-2/TRBV6-3,TRBJ1-1,once,.,CASSYSPGRNTEAFF,TGTGCCAGCAGTTACTCCCCAGGTCGGAACACTGAAGCTTTCTTT
TRBV7-8,TRBJ1-1,.,.,CASSQERGGTEAFF,TGTGCCAGCAGCCAAGAGAGGGGAGGCACTGAAGCTTTCTTT
TRBV11-2,TRBJ2-7,.,TRBD2,CASSSSSGLSYEQYF,TGTGCCAGCAGCTCCTCTAGCGGGCTCTCCTACGAGCAGTACTTC
TRBV27,TRBJ2-3,.,.,CASSLGALFRADTQYF,TGTGCCAGCAGTTTAGGGGCCCTCTTTAGAGCCGATACGCAGTATTTT
TRBV28,TRBJ2-3,.,TRBD2,CASSLSLPTSGGAYTDTQYF,TGTGCCAGCAGTTTATCCCTCCCCACTAGCGGGGGAGCCTACACAGATACGCAGTATTTT
TRBV19,TRBJ1-1,.,.,CASSMGVGGTEAFF,TGTGCCAGTAGTATGGGGGTGGGAGGCACTGAAGCTTTCTTT
TRBV6-5,TRBJ1-1,.,.,CASTPQGSSTEAFF,TGTGCCAGCACCCCGCAGGGGTCAAGCACTGAAGCTTTCTTT
TRBV5-1,TRBJ2-5,.,.,CASSLLAGGETQYF,TGCGCCAGCAGCTTGTTGGCCGGCGGAGAGACCCAGTACTTC
TRBV4-3,TRBJ1-2,.,TRBD1,CASSQGDRHIYGYTF,TGCGCCAGCAGCCAGGGGGACAGACACATCTATGGCTACACCTTC
TRBV5-8,TRBJ1-1,.,.,CASSLGVMNTEAFF,TGTGCCAGCAGCTTAGGGGTTATGAACACTGAAGCTTTCTTT